A single sample is the source of the 19 T cell receptor beta chains below, sequenced in a study of CD8 T cells in Susac syndrome. A quantity of about 0.5 to 1 ug RNA underwent reverse transcription using random hexamers. TCRdb reanalysed the immunoSEQ multiplex PCR reads using MiXCR and keeps one entry per CDR3 protein. The data contain approximately 180,000 distinct CDR3 sequences, about 94% of them seen just once; the ten biggest clones take up roughly 0.097%. The sequencing sample was made of CD4+ T cells from PBMCs. Receptors originate from a human donor with multiple sclerosis.

The chain links TRBV6-2 or TRBV6-3 to TRBJ2-1; D ambiguous. CDR3 length: 12 residues. The germline V gene has CDR1 MNHEY and CDR2 SVGEGT. V lost 10 bases to trimming and J lost 0 bases, with 7 bases between them. The CDR3 nucleotides are TGTGCCACCTGCAGCTCCTACAATGAGCAGTTCTTC. Translating it yields CATCSSYNEQFF.

This chain joins TRBV2 and TRBJ2-1; no clear D gene. The CDR3 has 11 residues. Germline V gene lookup returns CDR1 SNHLY and CDR2 FYNNEI. V lost 5 bases and J 7 bases, leaving 6 bases between the germline ends. CDR3 coding DNA: TGTGCCAGCAGTCCCTGGAATGAGCAGTTCTTC. Amino acids: CASSPWNEQFF.

The chain has TRBV24-1 and TRBJ2-5; 8 bases fit TRBD2. Germline CDR1 KGHDR, CDR2 SFDVKD. The CDR3 totals 13 residues. The J segment lost 5 bases and the V segment lost 5 bases, leaving 3 bases of the junction unmatched. CDR3 bases: TGTGCCACCAGTGGTAGCGGGACGGAGACCCAGTACTTC. Its translation is CATSGSGTETQYF.

The chain links TRBV10-3 to TRBJ2-1; D is uncertain. V was shortened by 6 bases and J by 6 bases, with 12 bases between the two germline ends. Per the germline V gene, CDR1 is ENHRY and CDR2 is SYGVKD. CDR3 length: 13 residues. The CDR3 reads CAISQPPLNEQFF. Here the CDR3 DNA reads TGTGCCATCAGCCAACCACCACTCAATGAGCAGTTCTTC.

This chain links TRBV3-1 with TRBJ2-5; 7 bases line up with TRBD1. With V trimmed by 5 bases and J by 4 bases, 4 bases remained unmatched. The CDR3 totals 13 residues. CDR1 and CDR2 (germline): LGHDT, YNNKEL (reference sequence). The CDR3 loop is CASSGTVGETQYF. The CDR3 DNA reads TGTGCCAGCAGCGGGACAGTAGGAGAGACCCAGTACTTC.

Only one count was recorded for this clonotype. The chain is built from TRBV6-5 and TRBJ2-7; D is unclear. This CDR3 contains 16 residues. Trimming left V 2 bases short and J 1 base short, with 15 bases between. CDR1 and CDR2 from the germline V gene are MNHEY and SVGAGI. DNA of the CDR3: TGTGCCAGCAGTTACAGTATTGGGTTAGGATCCTACGAGCAGTACTTC. Protein sequence: CASSYSIGLGSYEQYF.

The V call is TRBV20-1, the J call TRBJ2-3; TRBD2 might be the D (6 bases). The germline V gene has CDR1 DFQATT and CDR2 SNEGSKA (reference sequence). The CDR3 length is 16 residues. V dropped 4 bases and J dropped 0 bases, with 17 bases sitting between them. CDR3 region: CSAIGGSGGSTDTQYF. Here the CDR3 DNA reads TGCAGTGCTATTGGAGGGTCTGGGGGGAGCACAGATACGCAGTATTTT.

The chain has TRBV7-8 and TRBJ1-1; 9 bases are shared with TRBD1. The CDR3 is 13 residues long. Germline lookup yields CDR1 SGHVS and CDR2 FQNEAQ. The J segment lost 5 bases and the V segment lost 5 bases, leaving 3 bases of the junction unmatched. The CDR3: CASSRDRATEAFF. The CDR3 nucleotides are TGTGCCAGCAGCCGGGACAGGGCGACTGAAGCTTTCTTT.

V is TRBV28 and J is TRBJ1-1; D gene uncertain. Germline V gene data show CDR1 as MDHEN and CDR2 as SYDVKM. The length of the CDR3 is 14 residues. V was trimmed by 3 bases and J by 0 bases, leaving 8 bases between them. In DNA, the CDR3 is TGTGCCAGCAGTTTGCCCGGGATGAACACTGAAGCTTTCTTT. This gives the protein CASSLPGMNTEAFF.

J is TRBJ1-4 and V is TRBV6-6, with 9 bases lining up with TRBD1. V gave up 0 bases and J gave up 10 bases; unmatched junction bases: 6. This CDR3 region has 15 residues. Germline V gene data show CDR1 as MNHNY and CDR2 as SVGAGI (reference sequence). The CDR3 sequence: CASSYSVGQGTKLFF. The CDR3 nucleotides read TGTGCCAGCAGTTACTCGGTCGGACAGGGGACAAAACTGTTTTTT.

The rearrangement uses TRBV12-3 or TRBV12-4 and TRBJ2-5; maybe TRBD1 (6 bases). V lost 6 bases and J 4 bases, leaving 12 bases between the germline ends. There are 13 residues in the CDR3. CDR3 in DNA: TGTGCCAGCAGCCAAAAGACAGGAGAGACCCAGTACTTC. Protein product: CASSQKTGETQYF.

CDR3 DNA sequence: TGTGCCAGCACCTCCGGGAGACCGGCTGGGGCCAACGTCCTGACTTTC. Protein sequence: CASTSGRPAGANVLTF. This chain links TRBV6-6 with TRBJ2-6, with D possibly matching TRBD2 (6 bases). The length of the CDR3 is 16 residues. V was cut by 7 bases and J by 2 bases, with 15 bases left in between. Germline V lookup: CDR1 MNHNY, CDR2 SVGAGI (reference sequence).

This chain uses TRBV20-1 with TRBJ2-1; no firm D call. Germline CDR1 reads DFQATT; CDR2 reads SNEGSKA (reference sequence). CDR3 size: 12 residues. Trimming cost V 3 bases and J 13 bases, with 16 bases left between them. CDR3 sequence: CSARLSNRGQFF. DNA of the CDR3: TGCAGTGCTAGGTTAAGCAATAGAGGTCAGTTCTTC.

V and J are TRBV15 and TRBJ2-1; 11 bases agree with TRBD2. CDR3 length: 15 residues. Germline-derived CDR1 and CDR2 are LNHNV and YYDKDF (reference sequence). V dropped 3 bases and J dropped 3; count of bases not matched to a gene: 1. CDR3 sequence reads: CATSSSGRGYNEQFF. CDR3 bases: TGTGCCACCAGCAGTAGCGGGAGGGGCTACAATGAGCAGTTCTTC.

V usage is TRBV14 and J usage is TRBJ1-5, with 8 bases matching TRBD1. Germline V gene data show CDR1 as SGHDN and CDR2 as FVKESK. Unmatched junction bases numbered 8, after V lost 8 bases and J lost 8 bases. There are 13 residues in the CDR3. CDR3 nucleotide sequence: TGTGCCAGCTCCCGACAGGGGCGGGAGCCCCAGCATTTT. Protein: CASSRQGREPQHF.

CDR3 sequence (DNA): TGTGCCAGCAGTTACTCGCGTGCCAGGAGGAACACTGAAGCTTTCTTT. It yields the protein CASSYSRARRNTEAFF. The V and J genes are TRBV6-5 and TRBJ1-1, with D unresolved. Germline CDR1 is MNHEY and CDR2 is SVGAGI. The germline V and J ends were trimmed by 0 bases and 1 base, with 12 bases remaining between them. The CDR3 has 16 amino acids.

This clonotype was seen only a few times. A read error may produce the germline difference seen at one junction end. The chain carries TRBV5-1 and TRBJ2-2; maybe TRBD2 (5 bases). Germline V gene sequence: CDR1 SGHRS, CDR2 YFSETQ. The CDR3 runs 15 residues. The CDR3 sequence: CASSLVSGNTGELFF. The CDR3 DNA reads TGTGCCAGCAGCTTAGTCTCGGGAAACACCGGGGAGCTGTTTTTT.

This clonotype was seen only once. The chain couples TRBV6-5 to TRBJ1-2, with D maybe TRBD1 (6 bases). Germline CDR1 reads MNHEY; CDR2 reads SVGAGI. The V end lost 6 bases, the J end lost 4 bases, and 18 bases lay between the germline ends. The CDR3 covers 15 residues. The CDR3: CASSSGSQGPYGYTF. The CDR3 nucleotides read TGTGCCAGCAGCAGCGGATCCCAGGGGCCCTATGGCTACACCTTC.

The chain links TRBV28 to TRBJ1-2; 8 bases match TRBD1. CDR1 is MDHEN, CDR2 SYDVKM, per germline. V shed 6 bases, J shed 4 bases, and the junction held 4 bases outside the gene matches. The CDR3 is 13 amino acids. The CDR3, as DNA: TGTGCCAGCAGGACCCAGGGGGCCTATGGCTACACCTTC. Amino acids: CASRTQGAYGYTF.